The 29 T cell receptor beta chains in this list originate from one sample, sequenced in a study of T cell clonality in common variable immunodeficiency. Findings and caveats of the study: In common variable immunodeficiency, TCR beta chains reportedly carried fewer deletions and N-nucleotide insertions.

TCRdb's table, derived via immunoSEQ multiplex PCR, lists solely in-frame clones and lacks some. Listed here are about 23,000 clones without any singletons, the top ten holding 8.9%. Which antigens these TCRs recognize remains unknown. Material: peripheral blood mononuclear cells. The receptors come from a human donor with common variable immunodeficiency.

This clone came up a few times. The read halts 3 residues ahead of the CDR3 end, with the missing end drawn from the germline J gene. V and J are TRBV19 and TRBJ1-2, with D perhaps TRBD1 (5 bases). Germline V gene data show CDR1 as LNHDA and CDR2 as SQIVND (reference sequence). The CDR3 length is 15 residues. The V and J ends lost 10 bases and 2 bases respectively, with 20 bases between them. CDR3 residues: CATHRTGLLNYGYTF. CDR3 bases read: TGTGCCACACACCGGACGGGACTCCTCAACTATGGC. Supplemented by reference TRBV19 and TRBJ1-2, the full variable domain reads DGGITQSPKYLFRKEGQNVTLSCEQNLNHDAMYWYRQDPGQGLRLIYYSQIVNDFQKGDIAEGYSVSREKKESFPLTVTSAQKNPTAFYLCATHRTGLLNYGYTFGSGTRLTVV.

Ten or more counts support this clone. The read terminates 3 residues before the CDR3 end, so the remaining end is supplied by the germline J gene. The rearrangement joins TRBV7-2 to TRBJ1-5, with D hard to call. This CDR3 is built from 13 residues. Trimming pared 3 bases from V and 5 bases from J, leaving 8 bases between. Germline V gene data show CDR1 as SGHTA and CDR2 as FQGNSA. The CDR3 loop reads CASSFNFYQPQHF. CDR3 DNA (partial): TGTGCCAGCAGCTTCAATTTTTATCAGCCC.

Of note for this clone: Sequencing ends 3 residues short of the CDR3 end; the germline J gene provides the rest. The J gene is TRBJ2-5, the V gene TRBV11-2; D unresolved. V gave up 5 bases and J gave up 4 bases, with 5 bases separating them. The CDR3 is made up of 11 amino acids. The V gene's germline CDR1 is SGHAT and CDR2 FQNNGV. CDR3 DNA (partial): TGTGCCAGCAGCCCCGGAGAGACC. Translation: CASSPGET. The whole CDR3 is CASSPGETQYF. The complete variable domain, with remaining parts taken from reference TRBV11-2 and TRBJ2-5, reads EAGVAQSPRYKIIEKRQSVAFWCNPISGHATLYWYQQILGQGPKLLIQFQNNGVVDDSQLPKDRFSAERLKGVDSTLKIQPAKLEDSAVYLCASSPGETQYFGPGTRLLVL.

This clone was counted a few times. The CDR3 end lies 3 residues beyond the end of the read and is filled in from the germline J gene. The chain recombines TRBV2 with TRBJ2-7, with D unclear. Per germline, CDR1 SNHLY and CDR2 FYNNEI. The CDR3 consists of 12 residues. The V end was cut by 6 bases, the J end by 1 base, with 7 bases between. The CDR3 here is CASSAQSYEQYF. CDR3 bases read: TGTGCCAGCAGCGCACAGTCCTACGAG.

Of note for this clone: The CDR3 end is not reached by the read, which stops 3 residues before it; the germline J gene fills it in. This sequence joins TRBV19 and TRBJ1-1, with a tentative D call TRBD1 (5 bases). CDR1 is LNHDA, CDR2 SQIVND, per germline (reference sequence). The CDR3 extends over 13 amino acids. V gave up 7 bases and J gave up 0 bases, with 9 bases separating them. The CDR3: CASKDSLNTEAFF. The CDR3 DNA, read in part, is TGTGCCAGTAAAGACAGCTTGAACACTGAA. Full variable domain (outside the CDR3, taken from reference TRBV19 and TRBJ1-1): DGGITQSPKYLFRKEGQNVTLSCEQNLNHDAMYWYRQDPGQGLRLIYYSQIVNDFQKGDIAEGYSVSREKKESFPLTVTSAQKNPTAFYLCASKDSLNTEAFFGQGTRLTVV.

This clone was counted many times. CDR3 loop: CASSWDRADYGYTF. The DNA read from the CDR3 is TGTGCCAGCAGTTGGGACAGGGCTGACTATGGC. The chain is built from TRBV5-6 and TRBJ1-2; TRBD1 aligns across 9 bases. The read is 3 residues too short to cover the CDR3 end, so that end is filled in from the germline J gene. J lost 3 bases, V lost 5 bases, and 5 bases had no gene match. Germline CDR1 and CDR2: SGHDT and YYEEEE. The CDR3 is made up of 14 amino acids.

About this clone itself: From the germline J gene comes the end of the CDR3, since the read stops 3 residues before it. The V call is TRBV6-1, the J call TRBJ1-1; possible D gene TRBD1, 6 bases. Trimming cost V 2 bases and J 0 bases, with 10 bases left between them. Germline V gene sequence: CDR1 MNHNS, CDR2 SASEGT. This CDR3 spans 15 amino acids. CDR3: CASSELGGVNTEAFF. CDR3 bases read: TGTGCCAGCAGTGAACTTGGGGGCGTGAACACTGAA.

Comments on this clone: The read terminates 3 residues ahead of where the CDR3 ends, so the germline J gene completes it. This chain uses TRBV5-1 with TRBJ2-5; TRBD2 aligns across 11 bases. The germline V gene has CDR1 SGHRS and CDR2 YFSETQ. The CDR3 covers 17 residues. V was pared by 0 bases and J by 5 bases, with 9 bases of the junction left unmatched. The sequenced CDR3 bases are TGCGCCAGCAGCTTGGCTACTAGCGGGGGAACAGGGGAGACC. Residues: CASSLATSGGTGET. The entire CDR3 reads CASSLATSGGTGETQYF.

This clone was recorded at least ten times. The CDR3 protein is CSATPFSLAGGMYQETQYF. CDR3 bases read: TGCAGTGCTACTCCTTTTAGTTTAGCGGGGGGGATGTACCAAGAGACC. V gene TRBV20-1 combines with J gene TRBJ2-5, with 11 bases that match TRBD2. The observed sequence ends 3 residues before the CDR3 terminus, with the missing tail filled in from the germline J gene. The germline gives CDR1 DFQATT, CDR2 SNEGSKA (reference sequence). With 4 bases clipped from V and 0 bases from J, the junction kept 16 bases outside the gene matches. The CDR3 length is 19 residues.

Concerning this clone: Sequencing ends 3 residues short of the CDR3 end; the germline J gene provides the rest. The V gene is TRBV19, the J gene TRBJ2-1; D might be TRBD2 (6 bases). V was clipped by 7 bases and J by 2 bases, with 12 bases between them. CDR1 is LNHDA, CDR2 SQIVND, per germline (reference sequence). This CDR3 region has 14 residues. The covered CDR3 bases are TGTGCCAGTACAGGCGGGATTGCCTACAATGAG. Amino acids: CASTGGIAYNE. The whole CDR3 protein is CASTGGIAYNEQFF.

For this clone: Read data end 3 residues before the CDR3 end; the end is taken from the germline J gene. The chain is built from TRBV2 and TRBJ2-7; perhaps TRBD2 as D (7 bases). Germline V lookup: CDR1 SNHLY, CDR2 FYNNEI. The CDR3 extends over 16 amino acids. V was trimmed by 1 base and J by 5 bases, leaving 18 bases between them. The CDR3 region is CASSEEGGARLNEQYF. The DNA read from the CDR3 is TGTGCCAGCAGTGAAGAGGGGGGGGCGAGGTTAAACGAG. Combining the CDR3 with reference TRBV2 and TRBJ2-7 gives the whole variable domain EPEVTQTPSHQVTQMGQEVILRCVPISNHLYFYWYRQILGQKVEFLVSFYNNEISEKSEIFDDQFSVERPDGSNFTLKIRSTKLEDSAMYFCASSEEGGARLNEQYFGPGTRLTVT.

This clone has ten or more counts. Sequencing ends 3 residues short of the CDR3 end; the germline J gene provides the rest. The chain joins TRBV5-6 to TRBJ1-2; D is uncertain. The CDR3 loop spans 12 amino acids. V was trimmed by 1 base and J by 6 bases, leaving 7 bases between them. In germline, CDR1 is SGHDT, CDR2 YYEEEE. This CDR3 is CASSLKGHGYTF. The sequenced CDR3 bases are TGTGCCAGCAGCTTGAAAGGGCATGGC.

Comment on this clone: The read terminates 3 residues ahead of where the CDR3 ends, so the germline J gene completes it. The rearrangement uses TRBV30 and TRBJ2-7, with 8 bases lining up with TRBD2. The CDR3 is made up of 14 amino acids. V shed 4 bases, J shed 0 bases, and the junction held 5 bases outside the gene matches. Germline CDR1 reads GTSNPN; CDR2 reads SVGIG (reference sequence). CDR3 DNA, as far as it was read: TGTGCCTGGACCCGGGGGGGAGTCTCCTACGAG. It is translated as CAWTRGGVSYE. The whole CDR3 protein is CAWTRGGVSYEQYF.

Of note for this clone: The CDR3 extends 3 residues past the end of the read, so its final part is completed from the germline J gene. The chain links TRBV5-6 to TRBJ2-5, with 10 bases fitting TRBD2. The CDR3 runs 15 residues. CDR1 and CDR2 from the germline V gene are SGHDT and YYEEEE. With V trimmed by 4 bases and J by 6 bases, 9 bases remained unmatched. Partial CDR3 DNA: TGTGCCAGCAGCCCGGATCCTAGCGGGAGAAAGACC. It codes for CASSPDPSGRKT. The entire CDR3 reads CASSPDPSGRKTQYF.

At least ten counts were recorded for this clone. The read halts 3 residues ahead of the CDR3 end, with the missing end drawn from the germline J gene. The V gene is TRBV7-2, the J gene TRBJ1-4, with unresolved D. The V end lost 7 bases, the J end lost 0 bases, and 12 bases lay between the germline ends. There are 15 residues in the CDR3. Germline V gene data show CDR1 as SGHTA and CDR2 as FQGNSA. The CDR3 bases that were read are TGTGCCAGCACCGAAGCCGCAACAACTAATGAAAAA. Translation gives CASTEAATTNEK. The full-length CDR3 reads as CASTEAATTNEKLFF.

This clone appeared a few times. Germline and junction disagree at one end, which may indicate a read error. The read terminates 3 residues before the CDR3 end, so the remaining end is supplied by the germline J gene. The genes are TRBV7-7 and TRBJ1-1; no reliable D call. The CDR3 runs 13 residues. Per germline, CDR1 SSHAT and CDR2 FNYEAQ (reference sequence). Here the CDR3 reads CASSLAETTEAFF. The CDR3 DNA, read in part, is TGTGCTAGCAGCTTAGCGGAGACAACTGAA.

This clone was detected a few times. Read data end 3 residues before the CDR3 end; the end is taken from the germline J gene. The rearrangement links TRBV6-1 to TRBJ2-2; no clear D. Germline lookup yields CDR1 MNHNS and CDR2 SASEGT. This CDR3 spans 14 amino acids. The CDR3 sequence is CASSEFWSSAALFF. CDR3 bases read: TGTGCCAGCAGTGAATTCTGGAGTTCTGCGGCG.

In the case of this clone: The read is 3 residues too short to cover the CDR3 end, so that end is filled in from the germline J gene. The V call is TRBV2, the J call TRBJ2-1; 14 nucleotides align to TRBD2. CDR1 and CDR2 from the germline V gene are SNHLY and FYNNEI. The ends lost 7 bases at V and 4 bases at J; junction bases unmatched: 6. This CDR3 spans 16 amino acids. This chain's CDR3 is CASTPRTSGGYNEQFF. The sequenced CDR3 bases are TGTGCCAGCACCCCTCGGACTAGCGGGGGGTACAATGAG.

There are a few counts of this clone. The sequenced fragment ends 3 residues before the CDR3 boundary, so the rest is inferred from the germline J gene. V gene TRBV10-2 combines with J gene TRBJ2-1; 14 bases align to TRBD2. Germline CDR1 is WSHSY and CDR2 is SAAADI. The J segment lost 9 bases and the V segment lost 7 bases, leaving 11 bases of the junction unmatched. The CDR3 is made up of 16 amino acids. The CDR3 protein is CASTGTSGSRGSEQFF. The covered CDR3 bases are TGCGCCAGCACCGGGACTAGCGGGAGCCGTGGTAGTGAG.

This clone was seen a few times. Read sequence stops 3 residues before the CDR3 end, and the germline J gene provides the missing end. The chain combines TRBV2 with TRBJ2-3, with 7 bases that match TRBD1. The CDR3 consists of 15 residues. J lost 2 bases, V lost 3 bases, and 5 bases had no gene match. Germline CDR1 and CDR2: SNHLY and FYNNEI. The part of the CDR3 DNA that was read is TGTGCCAGCAGTGATCAGGGGGTGACCACAGATACG. This translates into CASSDQGVTTDT. The entire CDR3 is CASSDQGVTTDTQYF. Filled out from reference TRBV2 and TRBJ2-3, the complete variable domain reads EPEVTQTPSHQVTQMGQEVILRCVPISNHLYFYWYRQILGQKVEFLVSFYNNEISEKSEIFDDQFSVERPDGSNFTLKIRSTKLEDSAMYFCASSDQGVTTDTQYFGPGTRLTVL.

With respect to this clone: The read comes to an end 3 residues before the CDR3 does, leaving the germline J gene to fill in the end. This rearrangement joins TRBV5-1 to TRBJ2-3; D might be TRBD1 (6 bases). With 4 bases removed from V and 1 base from J, the gap between germline ends came to 19 bases. The germline V gene has CDR1 SGHRS and CDR2 YFSETQ. This CDR3 comprises 17 residues. Partial CDR3 DNA: TGCGCCAGCAGCCCCTTTTCCCCAGGGGCCGGCACAGATACG. It translates to CASSPFSPGAGTDT. The CDR3 reads in full as CASSPFSPGAGTDTQYF.

This clone came up a few times. Sequencing ends 3 residues short of the CDR3 end; the germline J gene provides the rest. The rearrangement links TRBV7-8 to TRBJ2-3; the D gene is possibly TRBD2 (6 bases). Germline values: CDR1 SGHVS, CDR2 FQNEAQ. The CDR3 totals 14 residues. V was cut by 1 base and J by 2 bases, with 7 bases left in between. CDR3 in amino acids: CASSLGTTTDTQYF. The sequenced CDR3 bases are TGTGCCAGCAGCTTAGGGACTACCACAGATACG.

The CDR3 loop reads CASSAGLAGGDTQYF. CDR3 DNA (partial): TGCGCCAGCAGCGCGGGACTAGCGGGAGGCGATACG. V and J are TRBV5-1 and TRBJ2-3, with TRBD2 matching over 15 bases. The sequence runs out 3 residues before the end of the CDR3; the remainder is reconstructed from the germline J gene. The CDR3 is 15 residues long. CDR1 is SGHRS and CDR2 is YFSETQ in the germline V gene. The junction had 3 bases not matched to a gene; V was cut back by 4 bases and J by 6 bases.

This clone was counted a few times. The read falls 3 residues short of the CDR3 end, and the missing part is taken from the germline J gene. This chain joins TRBV19 and TRBJ2-3, with 9 bases lining up with TRBD1. Germline trimming cut 7 bases from V and 2 bases from J; bases unmatched to any gene: 7. Looked up from germline, CDR1 is LNHDA and CDR2 is SQIVND (reference sequence). The CDR3 totals 15 residues. This CDR3 is CASTIRTGATDTQYF. Incomplete CDR3 DNA: TGTGCCAGTACTATCCGGACAGGGGCCACAGATACG.

A few counts support this clone. The CDR3 here is CASSLEGAKNIQYF. CDR3 DNA, as far as it was read: TGTGCCAGCAGCTTAGAGGGGGCCAAAAACATT. V is TRBV7-9 and J is TRBJ2-4, with D possibly matching TRBD1 (5 bases). The sequence runs out 3 residues before the end of the CDR3; the remainder is reconstructed from the germline J gene. This CDR3 region has 14 residues. Per the germline V gene, CDR1 is SEHNR and CDR2 is FQNEAQ (reference sequence). With 1 base removed from V and 1 base from J, the gap between germline ends came to 5 bases.

As for this clone: The CDR3 end lies 3 residues beyond the end of the read and is filled in from the germline J gene. J is TRBJ1-5 and V is TRBV7-9; TRBD1 matches 9 bases. This CDR3 has 14 residues. Looked up from germline, CDR1 is SEHNR and CDR2 is FQNEAQ (reference sequence). V lost 5 bases, J lost 4 bases, and 3 bases stayed unmatched. This chain's CDR3 is CASSGGQGNQPQHF. Incomplete CDR3 DNA: TGTGCCAGCAGCGGGGGACAGGGTAATCAGCCC.

This clone occurred many times. The observed sequence ends 3 residues before the CDR3 terminus, with the missing tail filled in from the germline J gene. This rearrangement joins TRBV20-1 to TRBJ2-5; possible D gene TRBD2, 6 bases. CDR3 length: 12 residues. Trimming removed 6 bases from V and 4 bases from J, with 12 bases in between. Germline V lookup: CDR1 DFQATT, CDR2 SNEGSKA (reference sequence). The CDR3 reads CSAKSGLETQYF. The DNA read from the CDR3 is TGCAGTGCCAAAAGCGGGTTAGAGACC.

In its sample, this clone was seen many times. The read terminates 3 residues ahead of where the CDR3 ends, so the germline J gene completes it. V gene TRBV18 combines with J gene TRBJ2-5, with 8 positions matching TRBD1. There are 15 residues in the CDR3. Germline CDR1 and CDR2: KGHSH and LQKENI. V shed 1 base and J 4 bases; nucleotides not matched to a gene: 5. The CDR3 region is CASSPLPGQVETQYF. The CDR3 bases that were read are TGTGCCAGCTCACCACTTCCGGGACAGGTAGAGACC.

This clone was observed at least ten times. The read terminates 3 residues before the CDR3 end, so the remaining end is supplied by the germline J gene. V and J are TRBV30 and TRBJ2-4; TRBD1 might be the D (5 bases). Germline lookup yields CDR1 GTSNPN and CDR2 SVGIG (reference sequence). The CDR3 spans 17 residues. Trimming removed 0 bases at V and 6 bases at J, with 21 bases between. The CDR3 reads CAWSVQFSSGIPNIQYF. CDR3 DNA, as far as it was read: TGTGCCTGGAGTGTACAATTCTCTTCAGGGATCCCAAACATT.